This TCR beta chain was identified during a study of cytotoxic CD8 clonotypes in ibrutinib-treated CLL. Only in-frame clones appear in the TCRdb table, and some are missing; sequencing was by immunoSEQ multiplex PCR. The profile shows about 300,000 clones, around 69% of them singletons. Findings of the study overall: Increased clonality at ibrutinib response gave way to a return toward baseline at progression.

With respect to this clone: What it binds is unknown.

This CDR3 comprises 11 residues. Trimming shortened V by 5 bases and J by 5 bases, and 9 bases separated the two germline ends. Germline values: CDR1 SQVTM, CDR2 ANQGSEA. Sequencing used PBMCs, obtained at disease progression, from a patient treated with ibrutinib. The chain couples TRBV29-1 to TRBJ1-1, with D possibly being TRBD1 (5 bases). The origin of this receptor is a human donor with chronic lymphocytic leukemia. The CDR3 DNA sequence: TGCAGCGTTCGGGGCGAAACTGAAGCTTTCTTT. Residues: CSVRGETEAFF.